Presented here are 4 T cell receptor beta chains from one specimen sequenced in a study of T-cell memory formation after mild COVID-19. Each CDR3 protein gets one entry after TCRdb re-called the 5' RACE reads with MiXCR. The sample consists of a few hundred thousand distinct CDR3 sequences, about 17% of them appearing once. Sample: PBMCs or a T cell subset sorted from them (not recorded which). Every receptor here comes from a young man who had mild COVID-19 (a few samples of this study predate the infection). Cell type and time point are not known.

There are many counts of this clonotype. The gene calls are TRBV7-9 and TRBJ1-2; D remains unclear. Germline assignment: CDR1 SEHNR and CDR2 FQNEAQ (reference sequence). V gave up 5 bases and J gave up 4 bases, with 8 bases separating them. The CDR3 is 12 amino acids. The CDR3 reads CASSPDGYGYTF. CDR3 nucleotides: TGTGCCAGCAGCCCGGACGGCTATGGCTACACCTTC.

This CDR3 is CASRFTGATDTQYF. The CDR3 region has the DNA TGCGCCAGCAGGTTCACAGGGGCTACAGATACGCAGTATTTT. This rearrangement joins TRBV5-1 to TRBJ2-3; TRBD1 agrees at 7 bases. V shed 5 bases, J shed 3 bases, and the junction held 6 bases outside the gene matches. The CDR3 covers 14 residues. CDR1 and CDR2 from the germline V gene are SGHRS and YFSETQ.

V gene TRBV6-5 combines with J gene TRBJ1-5; TRBD1 might be the D (5 bases). The germline V gene has CDR1 MNHEY and CDR2 SVGAGI. This CDR3 region has 16 residues. V was shortened by 6 bases and J by 0 bases, with 15 bases between the two germline ends. The CDR3 loop is CASSQGRPYSNQPQHF. CDR3 DNA sequence: TGTGCCAGCAGCCAGGGACGCCCGTATAGCAATCAGCCCCAGCATTTT.

This chain connects TRBV5-1 to TRBJ2-1; D not certain. Germline loops: CDR1 SGHRS, CDR2 YFSETQ. This CDR3 comprises 17 residues. Trimming cost V 0 bases and J 0 bases, with 13 bases left between them. This CDR3 reads CASSLASVRSSYNEQFF. CDR3 nucleotide sequence: TGCGCCAGCAGCTTGGCCTCGGTAAGAAGCTCCTACAATGAGCAGTTCTTC.